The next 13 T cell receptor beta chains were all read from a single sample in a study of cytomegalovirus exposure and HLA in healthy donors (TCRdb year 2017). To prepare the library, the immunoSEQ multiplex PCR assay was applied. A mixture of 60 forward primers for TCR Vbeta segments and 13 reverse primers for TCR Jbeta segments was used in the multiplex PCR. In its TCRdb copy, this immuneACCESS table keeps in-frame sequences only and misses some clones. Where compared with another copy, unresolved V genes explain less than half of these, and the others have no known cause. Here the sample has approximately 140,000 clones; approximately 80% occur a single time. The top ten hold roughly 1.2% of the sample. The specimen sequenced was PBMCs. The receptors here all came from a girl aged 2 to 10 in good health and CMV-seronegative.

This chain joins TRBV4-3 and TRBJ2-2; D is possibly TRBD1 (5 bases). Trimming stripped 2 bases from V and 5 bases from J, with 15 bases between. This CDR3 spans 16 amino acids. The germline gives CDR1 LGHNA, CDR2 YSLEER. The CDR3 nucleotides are TGCGCCAGCAGCCAATCGAGGACACTTGTGACCGGGGAGCTGTTTTTT. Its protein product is CASSQSRTLVTGELFF.

The CDR3 spells CASRSSGPYNEQFF. CDR3 in DNA: TGTGCCAGCAGATCTAGCGGTCCCTACAATGAGCAGTTCTTC. J is TRBJ2-1 and V is TRBV2, with TRBD2 matching 7 bases. J was trimmed by 2 bases and V by 6 bases; bases with no gene match: 4. The CDR3 has 14 residues. The germline gives CDR1 SNHLY, CDR2 FYNNEI.

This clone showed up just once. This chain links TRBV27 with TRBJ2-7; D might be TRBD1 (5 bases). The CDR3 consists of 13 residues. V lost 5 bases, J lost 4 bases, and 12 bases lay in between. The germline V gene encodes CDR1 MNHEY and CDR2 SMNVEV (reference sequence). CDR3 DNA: TGTGCCAGCAGTACAACCGACAGTTACGAGCAGTACTTC. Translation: CASSTTDSYEQYF.

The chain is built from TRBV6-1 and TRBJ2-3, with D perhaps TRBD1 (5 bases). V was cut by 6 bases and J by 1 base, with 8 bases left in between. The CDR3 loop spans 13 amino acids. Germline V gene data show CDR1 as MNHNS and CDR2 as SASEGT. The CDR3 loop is CASRGRGTDTQYF. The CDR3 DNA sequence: TGTGCCAGCAGGGGGCGTGGCACAGATACGCAGTATTTT.

The CDR3 reads CASSISAGYQEQYF. CDR3 nucleotides: TGTGCCAGTAGTATATCGGCAGGGTATCAGGAGCAGTACTTC. V and J are TRBV19 and TRBJ2-7; the D gene is possibly TRBD1 (5 bases). The CDR3 has 14 amino acids. Germline V gives CDR1 LNHDA, CDR2 SQIVND (reference sequence). Trimming removed 2 bases from V and 7 bases from J, with 15 bases in between.

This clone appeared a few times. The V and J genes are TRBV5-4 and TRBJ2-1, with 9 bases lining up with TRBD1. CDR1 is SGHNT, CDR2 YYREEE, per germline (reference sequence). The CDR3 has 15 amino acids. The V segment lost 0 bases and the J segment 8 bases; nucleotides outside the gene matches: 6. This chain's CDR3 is CASSLGTGGWDEQFF. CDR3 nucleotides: TGTGCCAGCAGCTTGGGAACAGGGGGCTGGGATGAGCAGTTCTTC.

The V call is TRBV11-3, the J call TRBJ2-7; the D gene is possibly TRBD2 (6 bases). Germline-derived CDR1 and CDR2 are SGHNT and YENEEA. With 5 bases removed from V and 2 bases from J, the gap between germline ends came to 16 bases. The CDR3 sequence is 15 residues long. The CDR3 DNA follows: TGTGCCAGCAGCCCCGGAACGCGGGGAGCCTACGAGCAGTACTTC. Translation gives CASSPGTRGAYEQYF.

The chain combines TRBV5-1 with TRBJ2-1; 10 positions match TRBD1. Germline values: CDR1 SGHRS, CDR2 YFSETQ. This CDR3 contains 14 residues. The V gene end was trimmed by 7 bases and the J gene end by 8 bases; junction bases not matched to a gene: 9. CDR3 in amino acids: CASQTGTGVDEQFF. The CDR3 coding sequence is TGCGCCAGCCAGACCGGGACAGGGGTCGATGAGCAGTTCTTC.

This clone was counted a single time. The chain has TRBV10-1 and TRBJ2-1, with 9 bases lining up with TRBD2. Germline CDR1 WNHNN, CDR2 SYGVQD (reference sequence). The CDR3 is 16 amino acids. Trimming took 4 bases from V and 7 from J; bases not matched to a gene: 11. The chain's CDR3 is CASSVRRAGGLNEQFF. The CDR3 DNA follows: TGCGCCAGCAGTGTCCGCAGGGCGGGAGGGTTGAATGAGCAGTTCTTC.

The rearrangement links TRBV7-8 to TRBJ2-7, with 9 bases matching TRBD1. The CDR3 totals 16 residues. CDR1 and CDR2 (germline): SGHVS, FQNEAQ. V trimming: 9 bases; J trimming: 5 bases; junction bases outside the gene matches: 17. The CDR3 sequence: CASPPNPHRGLNEQYF. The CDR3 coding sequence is TGTGCCAGTCCCCCCAACCCCCACAGGGGGCTAAACGAGCAGTACTTC. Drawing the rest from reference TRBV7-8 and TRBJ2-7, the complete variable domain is GAGVSQSPRYKVAKRGQDVALRCDPISGHVSLFWYQQALGQGPEFLTYFQNEAQLDKSGLPSDRFFAERPEGSVSTLKIQRTQQEDSAVYLCASPPNPHRGLNEQYFGPGTRLTVT.

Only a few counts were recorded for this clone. CDR3 in DNA: TGCGCCAGCAGCGCAGGACAGCCGAGCGGGGCCAACGTCCTGACTTTC. The encoded protein is CASSAGQPSGANVLTF. V gene TRBV5-1 combines with J gene TRBJ2-6; possible D gene TRBD1, 6 bases. This CDR3 has 16 amino acids. V was shortened by 4 bases and J by 4 bases, with 15 bases between the two germline ends. Germline V gives CDR1 SGHRS, CDR2 YFSETQ.

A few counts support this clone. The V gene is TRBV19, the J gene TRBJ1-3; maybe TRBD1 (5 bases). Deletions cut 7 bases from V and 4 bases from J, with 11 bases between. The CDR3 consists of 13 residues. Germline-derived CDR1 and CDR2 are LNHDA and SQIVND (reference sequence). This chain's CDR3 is CASIPGRGNTIYF. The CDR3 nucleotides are TGTGCCAGTATACCAGGGCGGGGAAACACCATATATTTT. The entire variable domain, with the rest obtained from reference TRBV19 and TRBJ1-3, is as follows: DGGITQSPKYLFRKEGQNVTLSCEQNLNHDAMYWYRQDPGQGLRLIYYSQIVNDFQKGDIAEGYSVSREKKESFPLTVTSAQKNPTAFYLCASIPGRGNTIYFGEGSWLTVV.

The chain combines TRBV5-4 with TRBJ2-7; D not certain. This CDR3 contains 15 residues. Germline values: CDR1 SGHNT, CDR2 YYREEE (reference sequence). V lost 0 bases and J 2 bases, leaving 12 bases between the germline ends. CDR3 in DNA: TGTGCCAGCAGCTTGGGGCTCCAGGCCCCCTACGAGCAGTACTTC. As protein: CASSLGLQAPYEQYF.